This entry features one T cell receptor beta chain sequence. Its target is unknown. The CDR3 loop spans 13 amino acids. Trimming removed 3 bases from V and 2 bases from J, with 7 bases in between. Germline loops: CDR1 KGHSH, CDR2 LQKENI. The source of the sample is a study of cytomegalovirus exposure and HLA in healthy donors. Study findings and constraints: In a later analysis, DRB1 alleles had the most associated TCRs; HLA-C alleles the fewest.

Researchers ran the PCR with 60 Vbeta and 13 Jbeta primers. TCRdb's table, derived via immunoSEQ multiplex PCR, lists solely in-frame clones and lacks some. This sample yields about 25,000 clones, of which approximately 79% are seen a single time; about 5% belongs to the top ten. The chain uses TRBV18 and TRBJ1-1; possible D gene TRBD1, 5 bases. The sample consisted of PBMCs. The clonotype originates from a male donor in good health and CMV-seronegative. This chain's CDR3 is CASSPDSNTEAFF. The CDR3 DNA reads TGTGCCAGCTCACCCGACAGTAACACTGAAGCTTTCTTT.